The sequence of this T cell receptor beta chain was determined in a study of identical twins (dated by TCRdb to the mid-2010s). A note on the overall study: To test whether fetal clonotypes persist, this study deep-sequenced TCR alpha and beta repertoires from monozygotic twins, from unrelated adults of various ages, and from cord blood. Replicate twin experiments were performed at different times using different library preparation protocols to rule out contamination. General findings and caveats noted by the study authors: A weaker excess of twin sharing was found in beta out-of-frame sequences because the signal-to-noise ratio was lowered by fewer shared sequences. Recombination models systematically underestimated out-of-frame TCR alpha sharing in monozygotic twins but agreed with sharing between unrelated individuals. Invariant T cells such as MAIT and iNKT could partly confound zero-insertion analyses, though diverse VJ usage argued against this for most clonotypes. Abundant cord blood beta clonotypes had fewer insertions, young adult naive repertoires showed a similar but weaker trend, and memory repertoires showed no such trend. Out-of-frame TCR alpha sequences shared between twins showed an excess of low generation-probability sequences compared with coincidental sharing between unrelated individuals. Because the same donors could not be followed over many years, the conclusions relied on cross-sectional statistical analysis.

All donors were healthy Caucasians. Three pairs of female monozygotic twins, all aged roughly 18 to 29 years, made up the twin cohort. Miltenyi CD45RO+ enrichment and human naive T-cell isolation kits were used to isolate memory (CD45RO+) and naive T cells from PBMC. The receptor library was made with 5' RACE. The sequencer was an Illumina HiSeq 2000. Template switching added a universal primer binding site, and the final cDNA carried a unique molecular identifier that allowed TCR cDNA molecules to be counted accurately. Specific primers in the conserved constant-segment region were used to synthesize first-strand cDNA for the TCR alpha and beta chains. To control for contamination, every cDNA library carried two barcodes: a SMART-Mk sample barcode plus Illumina barcodes. TruSeq adapter sequences, together with Illumina sample barcodes, were added in two successive PCR steps. The TCR alpha and beta cDNA libraries were sequenced on the Illumina HiSeq platform using custom primers. From the authors' description of their analysis: MiGEC processed the raw reads to extract unique molecular identifiers, while MiXCR was used to determine the CDR3 positions. Recombination models were inferred per individual with the repgenHMM and IGoR tools using an EM algorithm. The analysis of shared clonotypes was done with the tcR package in R, with sharing normalized by the product of cloneset sizes. To study raw recombination without the effects of thymic and clonal selection, out-of-frame nonproductive sequences were analyzed. In TCRdb, the public reads were trimmed at Q25 with fastp and aligned with MiXCR, with productive beta chains retained. Each CDR3 protein gets just one entry, which takes the most common genes and DNA from the rows behind it. None of the V and J calls come from the authors' own analysis; TCRdb made them. Across this sample there are nearly 250,000 distinct CDR3 sequences, with 5.5% to 7% seen only once. Roughly 3.7% of the sample lies in the top ten.

This clonotype was seen many times. The specificity of this receptor is unknown. No much larger clone is present one base from it, and per-base qualities are unavailable. V loses 5 bases, J loses 9 bases, and the germline ends lie 17 bases apart. Inclusive of the bounding cysteine and phenylalanine, the CDR3 is 13 residues long. The kept DNA is CDR3 alone, 39 bases in frame from the first base. Reading the germline V gene gives CDR1 SGHVS and CDR2 FQNEAQ. The data were also submitted as part of a second study, on yellow fever vaccine responses in identical twins. According to the second study: The T cell response to vaccination in identical twins was reported by the authors to appear partly convergent and partly personalized. In the study, vaccine-responding T cell clones were precisely tracked in identical twins.

Material for sequencing was memory (CD45RO+) T cells sorted from blood. This sample's cell subset or site label indicates: CD45RO+ enriched T cells. This clonotype was obtained from a woman aged 18-30 years in good health. Rearrangement joined TRBV7-8 to TRBJ2-7; a tentative D call is TRBD1 (5 bases match). The nucleotides read TGTGCCAGCAGCGGACATCCGCCACTACCGCAGTACTTC. Its protein reads: CASSGHPPLPQYF.